This TCR beta chain was sequenced for a study of identical twins. Study results and caveats: Beta out-of-frame sequences showed weaker excess twin sharing.

This clonotype was counted only a few times. Its matching antigen is unknown. With template switching, a universal primer site was added, and the cDNA carried unique molecular identifiers. TCRdb re-called the 5' RACE reads through MiXCR, storing one row per CDR3 protein. The top ten hold 0.27% of the sample, which has some 1,600,000 distinct CDR3 sequences, more than 30% seen once. The germline CDR1 and CDR2 sequences are SGDLS and YYNGEE. Trimming took off 4 bases at V and 3 bases at J, with 22 bases between the two ends. The CDR3 covers 17 residues. This chain connects TRBV9 to TRBJ1-2; a weak D match, TRBD1 (6 bases). The material sequenced was cord blood. The TCR was taken from a newborn girl in good health. The DNA for the CDR3 is TGTGCCAGCAGCCCAGTGGCAAACAGGGAAGGAGACTATGGCTACACCTTC. Residues: CASSPVANREGDYGYTF.